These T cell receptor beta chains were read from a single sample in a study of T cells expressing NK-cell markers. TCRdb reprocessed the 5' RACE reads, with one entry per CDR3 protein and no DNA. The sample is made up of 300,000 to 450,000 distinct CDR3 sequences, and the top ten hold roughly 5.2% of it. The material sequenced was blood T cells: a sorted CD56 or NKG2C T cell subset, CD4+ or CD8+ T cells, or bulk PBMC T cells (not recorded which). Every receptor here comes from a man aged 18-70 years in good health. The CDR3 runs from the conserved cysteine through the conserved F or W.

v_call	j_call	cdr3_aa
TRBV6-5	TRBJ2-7	CASSYGWQGHYEQYF
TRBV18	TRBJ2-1	CASSPLGAGVYNEQFF
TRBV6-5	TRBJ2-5	CASSYHTGTETQYF
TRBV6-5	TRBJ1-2	CASSYSTQGISGYTF
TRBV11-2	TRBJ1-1	CASSLDPGGTEAFF
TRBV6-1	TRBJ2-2	CASRGGPRNTNTGELFF
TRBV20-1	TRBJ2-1	CSASRALAGVSFDEQFF
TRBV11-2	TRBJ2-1	CASSTRTESQVKQFF
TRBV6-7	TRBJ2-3	CASSSEVGHDTDTQYF
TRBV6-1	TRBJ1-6	CASRRQPGQAYSPLHF
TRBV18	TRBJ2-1	CASSPLGQRSYNEQFF
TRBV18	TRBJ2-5	CASSPRKDGGTQYF
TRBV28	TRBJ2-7	CASSLAGVAYEQYF
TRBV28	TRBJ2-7	CASSPYPGTGSYEQYF
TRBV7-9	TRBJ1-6	CASSLEVWVSPLHF
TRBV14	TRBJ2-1	CASSQELAGETIGYNEQFF
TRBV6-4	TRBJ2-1	CASSDDGRGRNEQFF
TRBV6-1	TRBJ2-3	CASREGVRRTDTQYF
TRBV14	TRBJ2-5	CASSQNRGYQETQYF
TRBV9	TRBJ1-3	CASSSRNSGNTIYF
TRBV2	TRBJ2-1	CASKPGTEYNEQFF
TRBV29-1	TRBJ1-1	CSVDGQGFAEAFF
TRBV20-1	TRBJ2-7	CSEEGGKLNEQYF
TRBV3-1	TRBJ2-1	CASRSGTSSEQFF
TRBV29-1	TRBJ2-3	CSAARTGRTDTQYF
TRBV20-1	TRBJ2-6	CSARVRRGGSGANVLTF
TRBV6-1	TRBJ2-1	CASSEQGGTRNNEQFF
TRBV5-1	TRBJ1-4	CASSFGQPGEKLFF
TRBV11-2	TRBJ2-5	CASSSQTVKETQYF
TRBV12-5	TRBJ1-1	CASGYREDTEAFF
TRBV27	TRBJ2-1	CASSLYGLQLSYNEQFF
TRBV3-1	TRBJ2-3	CASSLRDKGTDTQYF
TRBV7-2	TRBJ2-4	CASSGVKNIQYF
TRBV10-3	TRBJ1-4	CAISSAANEKLFF
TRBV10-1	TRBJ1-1	CASRDRIRNTEAFF
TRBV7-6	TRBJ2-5	CASSLAPPGETQYF
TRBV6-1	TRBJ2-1	CASNERGGSDEQFF
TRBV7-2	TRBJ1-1	CASSSRGMAEAFF
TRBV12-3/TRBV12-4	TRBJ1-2	CASSLRRLDYGYTF
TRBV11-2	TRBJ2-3	CASSKAGVGDTQYF
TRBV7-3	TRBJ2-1	CASSLTAGTTYNEQFF
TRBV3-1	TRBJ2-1	CASSFTSYNEQFF
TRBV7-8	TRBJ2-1	CASSPPTMGQLKQFF
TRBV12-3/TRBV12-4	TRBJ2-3	CASTAGGGGADTQYF
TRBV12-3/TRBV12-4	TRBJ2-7	CASSPGLAGGSDEQYF
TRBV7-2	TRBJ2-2	CASSYGTSVPGELFF
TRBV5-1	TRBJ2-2	CASRPGTGLTANTGELFF
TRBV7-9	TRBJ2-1	CASSSRLAGWNEQFF
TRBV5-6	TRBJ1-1	CASSLGHIRGTEAFF
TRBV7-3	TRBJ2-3	CASSLWASSSTDTQYF
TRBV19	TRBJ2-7	CATSSPGQGTYEQYF
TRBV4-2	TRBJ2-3	CASSQEFSYGTDTQYF
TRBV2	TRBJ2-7	CASRENKREQYF
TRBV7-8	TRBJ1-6	CASSLEGRSYNSPLHF
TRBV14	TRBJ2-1	CASSQFAGSALSYNEQFF